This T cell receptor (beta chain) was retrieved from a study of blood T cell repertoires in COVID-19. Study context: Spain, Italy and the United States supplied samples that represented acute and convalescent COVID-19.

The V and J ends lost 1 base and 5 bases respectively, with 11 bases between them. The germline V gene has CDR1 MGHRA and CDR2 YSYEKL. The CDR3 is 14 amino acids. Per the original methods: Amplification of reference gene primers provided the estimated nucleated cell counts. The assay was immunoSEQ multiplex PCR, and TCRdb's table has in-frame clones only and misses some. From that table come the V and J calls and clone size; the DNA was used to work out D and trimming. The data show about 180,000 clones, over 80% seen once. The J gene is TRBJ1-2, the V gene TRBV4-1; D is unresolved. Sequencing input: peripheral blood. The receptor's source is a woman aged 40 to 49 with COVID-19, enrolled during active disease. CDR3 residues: CASSQGRSVYGYTF. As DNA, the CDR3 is TGCGCCAGCAGCCAAGGCAGATCAGTTTATGGCTACACCTTC.